Sequencing of this T cell receptor beta chain was carried out in a study of control samples from healthy donors and cancer patients. The ends lost 4 bases at V and 3 bases at J; junction bases unmatched: 8. The CDR3 is 15 residues long. Germline V lookup: CDR1 MGHDK, CDR2 SYGVNS. Clones were sequenced by immunoSEQ multiplex PCR, and TCRdb holds only the in-frame ones, with some missing. The repertoire holds about 82,000 clones, with approximately 94% as singletons. This chain links TRBV25-1 with TRBJ2-7; 8 bases align to TRBD1. The specimen was blood. This TCR came from a woman aged 18-29 years in good health. The CDR3 region is CASSAVGTGVYEQYF. CDR3 bases: TGTGCCAGCAGTGCAGTCGGGACAGGTGTCTACGAGCAGTACTTC.